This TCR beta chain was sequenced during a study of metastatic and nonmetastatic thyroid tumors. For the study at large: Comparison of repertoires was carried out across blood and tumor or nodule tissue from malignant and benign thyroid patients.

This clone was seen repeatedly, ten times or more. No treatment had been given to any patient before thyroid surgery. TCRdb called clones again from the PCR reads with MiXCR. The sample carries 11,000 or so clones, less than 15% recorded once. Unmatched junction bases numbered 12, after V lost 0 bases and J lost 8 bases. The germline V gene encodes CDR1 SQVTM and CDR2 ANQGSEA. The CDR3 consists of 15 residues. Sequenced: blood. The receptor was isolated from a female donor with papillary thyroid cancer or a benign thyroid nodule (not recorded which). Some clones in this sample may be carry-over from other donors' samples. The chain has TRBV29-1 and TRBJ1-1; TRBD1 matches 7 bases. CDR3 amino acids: CSVEDNWDRRVEAFF. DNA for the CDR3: TGCAGCGTTGAAGATAATTGGGACAGAAGAGTCGAAGCTTTCTTT.